These 23 T cell receptor beta chains were sequenced from one sample in a study of blood T cell repertoires in COVID-19. Assay: immunoSEQ multiplex PCR; the TCRdb copy retains only in-frame clones and omits some. Of some 220,000 clones in the sample, approximately 83% were seen once. The sequencing sample was made of peripheral blood. The source of these receptors is a human donor in a cohort sampled during active COVID-19.

This clone has more than one count but fewer than ten. The CDR3 here is CASSLAAGTGADTQYF. The CDR3 DNA sequence: TGCGCCAGCAGCTTGGCCGCCGGGACAGGGGCCGATACGCAGTATTTT. This chain connects TRBV5-1 to TRBJ2-3; 10 nucleotides match TRBD1. CDR1 is SGHRS, CDR2 YFSETQ, per germline. This CDR3 region has 16 residues. The J segment lost 6 bases and the V segment lost 0 bases, leaving 7 bases of the junction unmatched.

The V and J genes are TRBV11-2 and TRBJ1-2; D call uncertain. The ends were cut back, 4 bases at V and 8 bases at J, with 17 bases in the middle. Germline V gene sequence: CDR1 SGHAT, CDR2 FQNNGV. The CDR3 extends over 14 amino acids. CDR3 amino acids: CASSSQLRAGGYTF. In DNA, the CDR3 is TGTGCCAGCAGCTCCCAATTAAGGGCGGGCGGCTACACCTTC.

The chain couples TRBV7-9 to TRBJ2-1; D is perhaps TRBD2 (5 bases). Trimming removed 4 bases from V and 0 bases from J, with 7 bases in between. Germline values: CDR1 SEHNR, CDR2 FQNEAQ (reference sequence). This CDR3 is built from 14 residues. The chain's CDR3 is CASSSGSSYNEQFF. The DNA of the CDR3 is TGTGCCAGCAGCTCGGGGAGCTCCTACAATGAGCAGTTCTTC. Full variable domain (rest looked up from reference TRBV7-9 and TRBJ2-1): DTGVSQNPRHKITKRGQNVTFRCDPISEHNRLYWYRQTLGQGPEFLTYFQNEAQLEKSRLLSDRFSAERPKGSFSTLEIQRTEQGDSAMYLCASSSGSSYNEQFFGPGTRLTVL.

This chain uses TRBV14 with TRBJ1-1; D is unclear. Germline V lookup: CDR1 SGHDN, CDR2 FVKESK. The CDR3 loop spans 14 amino acids. V lost 4 bases, J lost 1 base, and 10 bases lay in between. The CDR3 region has the DNA TGTGCCAGCAGCCGCCAAGGAGGGAACACTGAAGCTTTCTTT. Translated, it gives CASSRQGGNTEAFF.

The V and J genes are TRBV18 and TRBJ2-3, with 13 positions matching TRBD2. V trimming: 5 bases; J trimming: 2 bases; junction bases outside the gene matches: 4. The V gene's germline CDR1 is KGHSH and CDR2 LQKENI. This CDR3 is 16 amino acids long. The CDR3 loop reads CASSTLAGGHTDTQYF. In nucleotides, the CDR3 is TGTGCCAGCTCAACACTAGCGGGGGGGCACACAGATACGCAGTATTTT.

The chain has TRBV7-8 and TRBJ1-6, with TRBD1 matching over 12 bases. The CDR3 length is 20 residues. Germline loops: CDR1 SGHVS, CDR2 FQNEAQ. Germline trimming cut 2 bases from V and 5 bases from J; bases unmatched to any gene: 13. The CDR3 DNA reads TGTGCCAGCAGCTTATCGGCGGGGACAGGGGGCACTATCAATAATTCACCCCTCCACTTT. Amino acid sequence: CASSLSAGTGGTINNSPLHF.

The V and J genes are TRBV5-8 and TRBJ2-5; D is perhaps TRBD2 (5 bases). Germline lookup yields CDR1 SGHTS and CDR2 YDEGEE. The CDR3 has 15 residues. Trimming pared 4 bases from V and 1 base from J, leaving 14 bases between. The DNA for the CDR3 is TGTGCCAGCAGCCGGATGGTGGGAGCCCAAGAGACCCAGTACTTC. This encodes CASSRMVGAQETQYF.

The chain couples TRBV5-4 to TRBJ2-4; TRBD2 matches 12 bases. The junction had 2 bases not matched to a gene; V was cut back by 4 bases and J by 6 bases. Germline CDR1 reads SGHNT; CDR2 reads YYREEE (reference sequence). This CDR3 has 14 amino acids. The CDR3 here is CASSPSGGGNIQYF. CDR3 nucleotides: TGTGCCAGCAGCCCTAGCGGGGGGGGAAACATTCAGTACTTC.

This clone was recorded once. The gene calls are TRBV5-1 and TRBJ2-3; D is uncertain. There are 17 residues in the CDR3. Trimming pared 0 bases from V and 2 bases from J, leaving 16 bases between. Germline lookup yields CDR1 SGHRS and CDR2 YFSETQ. CDR3 residues: CASSLVDIQRPTDTQYF. For the CDR3, the DNA is TGCGCCAGCAGCTTGGTCGATATACAGAGACCCACAGATACGCAGTATTTT.

The chain carries TRBV6-6 and TRBJ2-7, with D hard to call. Trimming took off 6 bases at V and 2 bases at J, with 5 bases between the two ends. Germline CDR1 reads MNHNY; CDR2 reads SVGAGI (reference sequence). The CDR3 contains 11 residues. CDR3 sequence: CASRDTYEQYF. CDR3 bases: TGTGCCAGCAGAGACACCTACGAGCAGTACTTC.

This sequence joins TRBV4-1 and TRBJ1-2, with a weak D call TRBD1 (6 bases). The CDR3 loop spans 13 amino acids. V lost 4 bases and J 3 bases, leaving 9 bases between the germline ends. Germline loops: CDR1 MGHRA, CDR2 YSYEKL. The CDR3 nucleotides are TGCGCCAGCAGCCCACAGGGTGACTATGGCTACACCTTC. Protein sequence: CASSPQGDYGYTF.

The CDR3 DNA follows: TGTGCCAGCAGCCAAGATAATAGTAACTACGAGCAGTACTTC. Its protein product is CASSQDNSNYEQYF. The chain links TRBV4-2 to TRBJ2-7; D gene ambiguous. CDR1 and CDR2 from the germline V gene are LGHNA and YNFKEQ. CDR3 length equals 14 residues. V shed 0 bases and J shed 3 bases, with 9 bases lying between them.

The V gene is TRBV3-1 (or the pseudogene TRBV3-2), the J gene TRBJ1-1; 7 bases fit TRBD1. Germline CDR1 reads LGHDT; CDR2 reads YNNKEL (reference sequence). CDR3 length: 15 amino acids. Trimming at V came to 3 bases and at J to 7 bases, leaving 11 bases not matched to a gene. The CDR3 region has the DNA TGTGCCAGCAGCCAGCTCAGGGGGTCCGCGGGTGAAGCTTTCTTT. Translated, it gives CASSQLRGSAGEAFF.

The CDR3 loop is CASSSTADLYSNQPQHF. CDR3 in DNA: TGTGCCAGCAGCTCGACAGCCGACCTTTATAGCAATCAGCCCCAGCATTTT. V is TRBV5-6 and J is TRBJ1-5, with a weak D call TRBD1 (5 bases). The germline CDR1 and CDR2 sequences are SGHDT and YYEEEE. CDR3 length: 17 residues. V lost 3 bases and J 0 bases, leaving 16 bases between the germline ends. The full variable domain, rest sourced from reference TRBV5-6 and TRBJ1-5, is DAGVTQSPTHLIKTRGQQVTLRCSPKSGHDTVSWYQQALGQGPQFIFQYYEEEERQRGNFPDRFSGHQFPNYSSELNVNALLLGDSALYLCASSSTADLYSNQPQHFGDGTRLSIL.

The sample holds one count of this clone. The genes are TRBV28 and TRBJ1-1; 11 bases line up with TRBD1. Germline CDR1 MDHEN, CDR2 SYDVKM. The junction had 12 bases not matched to a gene; V was cut back by 8 bases and J by 4 bases. The CDR3 extends over 16 amino acids. CDR3 sequence reads: CASGNDRDRGFTEAFF. CDR3 in DNA: TGTGCCAGCGGGAATGACCGGGACAGGGGGTTCACTGAAGCTTTCTTT.

The chain recombines TRBV7-2 with TRBJ1-1; D not resolved. Trimming left V 1 base short and J 0 bases short, with 6 bases between. CDR3 size: 14 residues. Germline CDR1 and CDR2: SGHTA and FQGNSA. The CDR3: CASSLEFMNTEAFF. The CDR3 nucleotides are TGTGCCAGCAGCTTAGAATTCATGAACACTGAAGCTTTCTTT.

J is TRBJ2-3 and V is TRBV7-2; D may be TRBD2 (6 bases). Deletions cut 4 bases from V and 5 bases from J, with 16 bases between. Germline CDR1 and CDR2: SGHTA and FQGNSA. The length of the CDR3 is 15 residues. The chain's CDR3 is CASSYRTTRGDTQYF. The CDR3 DNA is TGTGCCAGCAGCTATCGGACTACGCGAGGAGATACGCAGTATTTT.

This chain connects TRBV5-1 to TRBJ1-3, with 10 nucleotides matching TRBD1. V lost 4 bases, J lost 5 bases, and 9 bases stayed unmatched. The CDR3 is 16 residues long. The germline V gene has CDR1 SGHRS and CDR2 YFSETQ. CDR3 DNA: TGCGCCAGCAGCAACCGGGACAGGGGATCGAGAAACACCATATATTTT. This encodes CASSNRDRGSRNTIYF.

This clone was recorded a few times. The rearrangement uses TRBV28 and TRBJ1-4; a weak D match, TRBD1 (6 bases). Germline lookup yields CDR1 MDHEN and CDR2 SYDVKM. The CDR3 is 16 amino acids. V was pared by 6 bases and J by 0 bases, with 14 bases between. This CDR3 is CASRRGGFATNEKLFF. In DNA form, the CDR3 reads TGTGCCAGCAGGAGGGGGGGATTTGCAACTAATGAAAAACTGTTTTTT.

This clone has a single count. This CDR3 is CASAMTGNTEAFF. CDR3 DNA sequence: TGCGCCAGCGCTATGACAGGGAACACTGAAGCTTTCTTT. This chain joins TRBV5-1 and TRBJ1-1; a weak D match, TRBD1 (6 bases). V lost 7 bases and J 1 base, leaving 11 bases between the germline ends. The CDR3 length is 13 residues. Germline V gene data show CDR1 as SGHRS and CDR2 as YFSETQ.

The chain uses TRBV4-1 and TRBJ2-7; 9 nucleotides line up with TRBD2. CDR1 and CDR2 (germline): MGHRA, YSYEKL. This CDR3 contains 17 residues. V shed 1 base, J shed 0 bases, and the junction held 7 bases outside the gene matches. CDR3 protein: CASSQGRLAGSSYEQYF. The CDR3 bases are TGCGCCAGCAGCCAAGGGCGGCTAGCGGGGTCCTCCTACGAGCAGTACTTC.

J is TRBJ2-7 and V is TRBV5-1; weak D call: TRBD2 (6 bases). The V gene lost 1 base and the J gene lost 5 bases, with 25 bases spanning the gap. The CDR3 loop spans 18 amino acids. CDR1 SGHRS and CDR2 YFSETQ come from the germline V gene. The DNA of the CDR3 is TGCGCCAGCAGCTTGACAATACCCGGCGGGGCTGACGTCCACGAGCAGTACTTC. Translation gives CASSLTIPGGADVHEQYF.

V is TRBV24-1 and J is TRBJ2-3; D is perhaps TRBD1 (6 bases). Germline-derived CDR1 and CDR2 are KGHDR and SFDVKD. The V end lost 5 bases, the J end lost 0 bases, and 11 bases lay between the germline ends. The CDR3 sequence is 15 residues long. CDR3 nucleotides: TGTGCCACCAGTGCAGGGGCGCTTAGCACAGATACGCAGTATTTT. It encodes CATSAGALSTDTQYF.